This T cell receptor (beta chain) was sequenced for a study of T-cell reconstitution after alpha-beta-depleted transplantation in children. V was trimmed by 10 bases and J by 2 bases, leaving 15 bases between them. CDR1 is MNHNS, CDR2 SASEGT, per germline. The CDR3 runs 14 residues. This clonotype was counted between two and nine times. The TCRbeta library incorporated unique molecular identifiers. TCRdb redid the calling of the PCR reads with MiXCR, one entry per CDR3 protein. This table holds 400,000 to 500,000 distinct CDR3 sequences, 11% found once. The chain recombines TRBV6-1 with TRBJ1-5, with a tentative D call TRBD1 (6 bases). The specimen was PBMCs from the stem cell graft donor, collected from the stem cell graft. This TCR derives from a human donor who donated a stem cell graft to a child with acute myeloid leukemia. CDR3 nucleotide sequence: TGTGCCACCGAGCGGGGGGCGGGCAATCAGCCCCAGCATTTT. It encodes CATERGAGNQPQHF.